These 21 T cell receptor beta chains were all obtained from the same sample, sequenced in a study of OX40 agonist ivuxolimab in advanced cancers. TCRdb's table, derived via immunoSEQ multiplex PCR, lists solely in-frame clones and lacks some. The table shows approximately 74,000 clones, with around nine tenths occurring only once. Sequences were derived from CD4+ or CD8+ T cells sorted from blood, sampled in a trial of the OX40 agonist ivuxolimab. The receptors shown here come from an adult with an advanced solid tumor such as melanoma, head and neck, liver or kidney cancer.

The genes are TRBV7-8 and TRBJ1-5, with TRBD1 matching 7 bases. Trimming removed 1 base from V and 3 bases from J; junction bases left unmatched: 3. The CDR3 has 15 amino acids. CDR1 is SGHVS and CDR2 is FQNEAQ in the germline V gene. This CDR3 is CASSLGGQLNQPQHF. CDR3 DNA sequence: TGTGCCAGCAGCTTAGGGGGACAGCTCAATCAGCCCCAGCATTTT.

The genes are TRBV28 and TRBJ1-6, with unresolved D. The ends were cut back, 2 bases at V and 10 bases at J, with 12 bases in the middle. Germline V gene data show CDR1 as MDHEN and CDR2 as SYDVKM. CDR3 length: 14 residues. The CDR3 loop is CASSLRPLESPLHF. The CDR3, as DNA: TGTGCCAGCAGTTTAAGACCTCTGGAGTCACCCCTCCACTTT. The full variable domain, with the rest looked up from reference TRBV28 and TRBJ1-6, is DVKVTQSSRYLVKRTGEKVFLECVQDMDHENMFWYRQDPGLGLRLIYFSYDVKMKEKGDIPEGYSVSREKKERFSLILESASTNQTSMYLCASSLRPLESPLHFGNGTRLTVT.

V is TRBV5-1 and J is TRBJ2-3; TRBD2 matches at 12 bases. The germline V gene encodes CDR1 SGHRS and CDR2 YFSETQ. This CDR3 has 16 amino acids. Germline trimming cut 4 bases from V and 3 bases from J; bases unmatched to any gene: 6. CDR3 protein: CASSKGLAGRTDTQYF. The CDR3 nucleotides read TGCGCCAGCAGCAAAGGACTAGCGGGACGGACAGATACGCAGTATTTT.

V usage is TRBV7-8 and J usage is TRBJ2-1; 10 nucleotides align to TRBD2. This CDR3 has 16 amino acids. From germline, CDR1 is SGHVS and CDR2 FQNEAQ. V shed 5 bases and J 6 bases; nucleotides not matched to a gene: 10. Written as DNA, the CDR3 is TGTGCCAGCAGCCCTCTCGAAGCGGGAGGGCCCAATGAGCAGTTCTTC. Protein sequence: CASSPLEAGGPNEQFF.

The chain uses TRBV27 and TRBJ2-1; 11 positions match TRBD2. Looked up from germline, CDR1 is MNHEY and CDR2 is SMNVEV (reference sequence). Germline trimming cut 0 bases from V and 3 bases from J; bases unmatched to any gene: 16. This CDR3 contains 21 residues. In DNA form, the CDR3 reads TGTGCCAGCAGTTTATCGCCCCACGAGAGACTAGCGGGAACCATCTACAATGAGCAGTTCTTC. Translated, it gives CASSLSPHERLAGTIYNEQFF.

V and J are TRBV27 and TRBJ2-3; D gene unclear. This CDR3 is 14 amino acids long. V shed 6 bases and J shed 4 bases, with 14 bases lying between them. Germline V gene data show CDR1 as MNHEY and CDR2 as SMNVEV (reference sequence). DNA of the CDR3: TGTGCCAGCAGCTATTCCCTAGTTGCAGATACGCAGTATTTT. Residues: CASSYSLVADTQYF.

The chain employs TRBV7-9 and TRBJ2-1; D might be TRBD1 or TRBD2, each matching 5 bases. The ends were cut back, 6 bases at V and 1 base at J, with 10 bases in the middle. Germline lookup yields CDR1 SEHNR and CDR2 FQNEAQ (reference sequence). The CDR3 has 14 amino acids. The CDR3 DNA is TGTGCCAGCAGTGGGACGGTTTCCTACAATGAGCAGTTCTTC. As protein: CASSGTVSYNEQFF.

The rearrangement links TRBV7-9 to TRBJ1-1, with 8 bases aligning to TRBD1. The V segment lost 5 bases and the J segment 7 bases; nucleotides outside the gene matches: 3. The CDR3 is 12 residues long. In germline, CDR1 is SEHNR, CDR2 FQNEAQ (reference sequence). Written as DNA, the CDR3 is TGTGCCAGCAGCCGGACAGGGAATGAAGCTTTCTTT. It translates to CASSRTGNEAFF.

The chain employs TRBV5-8 and TRBJ1-2, with D perhaps TRBD1 (6 bases). Per germline, CDR1 SGHTS and CDR2 YDEGEE. The CDR3 runs 17 residues. Trimming took 3 bases from V and 6 from J, leaving 24 bases between them. CDR3 residues: CASSSGVAGAPLHGYTF. DNA for the CDR3: TGTGCCAGCAGCTCTGGCGTGGCAGGGGCCCCTCTCCATGGCTACACCTTC.

The chain uses TRBV12-5 and TRBJ2-7; possible D gene TRBD2, 6 bases. In germline, CDR1 is LGHNT, CDR2 FRNRAP. This CDR3 has 15 amino acids. V was trimmed by 6 bases and J by 5 bases, leaving 20 bases between them. CDR3 in DNA: TGTGCTAGTGGCCGGGACTCAGGGACGGGCCACGAGCAGTACTTC. It encodes CASGRDSGTGHEQYF.

The V gene is TRBV5-1, the J gene TRBJ1-1; no reliable D call. V shed 0 bases and J shed 4 bases, with 10 bases lying between them. The CDR3 covers 14 residues. From germline, CDR1 is SGHRS and CDR2 YFSETQ. Here the CDR3 DNA reads TGCGCCAGCAGCTTGGAAGGGCGGGGCACTGAAGCTTTCTTT. Translation: CASSLEGRGTEAFF.

Here the CDR3 DNA reads TGTGCTAGTGCCTTCACTAGCGGCAATGAGCAGTTCTTC. It is translated as CASAFTSGNEQFF. This sequence joins TRBV12-5 and TRBJ2-1, with 8 bases matching TRBD2. This CDR3 has 13 residues. V trimming: 7 bases; J trimming: 6 bases; junction bases outside the gene matches: 5. Germline CDR1 reads LGHNT; CDR2 reads FRNRAP.

The rearrangement joins TRBV28 to TRBJ1-5, with D maybe TRBD1 (6 bases). The CDR3 loop spans 16 amino acids. Germline lookup yields CDR1 MDHEN and CDR2 SYDVKM. V gave up 5 bases and J gave up 3 bases, with 17 bases separating them. CDR3 DNA sequence: TGTGCCAGCAGTCCCGAGGGGGATGGAGCCAATCAGCCCCAGCATTTT. Its translation is CASSPEGDGANQPQHF.

The rearrangement joins TRBV18 to TRBJ2-3; D may be TRBD1 or TRBD2 (5 bases each). The V end lost 6 bases, the J end lost 4 bases, and 23 bases lay between the germline ends. CDR1 and CDR2 (germline): KGHSH, LQKENI. This CDR3 contains 17 residues. CDR3 sequence (DNA): TGTGCCAGCTCCCCAAGAGGGATTGGGCAGGGTCCAGATACGCAGTATTTT. It specifies CASSPRGIGQGPDTQYF.

The rearrangement links TRBV6-5 to TRBJ2-7, with D tentatively TRBD2 (5 bases). Trimming stripped 6 bases from V and 0 bases from J, with 12 bases between. Germline CDR1 MNHEY, CDR2 SVGAGI. The CDR3 extends over 14 amino acids. CDR3 nucleotide sequence: TGTGCCAGCAGCCTAGTAGGAGGCTCCTACGAGCAGTACTTC. Encoded protein: CASSLVGGSYEQYF.

The rearrangement links TRBV19 to TRBJ1-1, with unresolved D. V was clipped by 1 base and J by 0 bases, with 6 bases between them. CDR3 length equals 14 residues. Germline V gene data show CDR1 as LNHDA and CDR2 as SQIVND (reference sequence). The CDR3 here is CASSIAEMNTEAFF. CDR3 sequence (DNA): TGTGCCAGTAGTATAGCAGAAATGAACACTGAAGCTTTCTTT.

The V gene is TRBV10-3, the J gene TRBJ1-1, with D unclear. V lost 4 bases, J lost 5 bases, and 20 bases lay in between. CDR3 length equals 16 residues. Germline values: CDR1 ENHRY, CDR2 SYGVKD. This CDR3 is CAISAPATDRQTEAFF. CDR3 DNA sequence: TGTGCCATCAGTGCCCCGGCTACAGATAGACAAACTGAAGCTTTCTTT.

V is TRBV14 and J is TRBJ2-7; tentatively, D is TRBD2 (6 bases). The ends were cut back, 1 base at V and 3 bases at J, with 10 bases in the middle. The V gene's germline CDR1 is SGHDN and CDR2 FVKESK. The CDR3 consists of 14 residues. CDR3 sequence: CASSQGGGIYEQYF. In nucleotides, the CDR3 is TGTGCCAGCAGCCAAGGGGGCGGGATCTACGAGCAGTACTTC.

The V gene is TRBV11-3, the J gene TRBJ2-3, with D possibly TRBD2 on 6 matching bases. The ends were cut back, 5 bases at V and 2 bases at J, with 26 bases in the middle. The CDR3 spans 19 residues. CDR1 is SGHNT and CDR2 is YENEEA in the germline V gene. The DNA of the CDR3 is TGTGCCAGCAGCCCACGGCGGGGTCTCGGCGGGGCACACACAGATACGCAGTATTTT. Its protein product is CASSPRRGLGGAHTDTQYF. The full variable domain, its missing parts supplied by reference TRBV11-3 and TRBJ2-3, is EAGVVQSPRYKIIEKKQPVAFWCNPISGHNTLYWYLQNLGQGPELLIRYENEEAVDDSQLPKDRFSAERLKGVDSTLKIQPAELGDSAVYLCASSPRRGLGGAHTDTQYFGPGTRLTVL.

The V call is TRBV27, the J call TRBJ2-2; D is ambiguous. Per the germline V gene, CDR1 is MNHEY and CDR2 is SMNVEV (reference sequence). The CDR3 covers 11 residues. Trimming left V 5 bases short and J 7 bases short, with 5 bases between. The CDR3 loop is CASSDGGELFF. CDR3 bases: TGTGCCAGCAGTGATGGCGGGGAGCTGTTTTTT.

The chain employs TRBV27 and TRBJ2-5; D is tentatively TRBD1 or TRBD2 (5 bases each). Germline V gene sequence: CDR1 MNHEY, CDR2 SMNVEV (reference sequence). The CDR3 consists of 19 residues. Between the trimmed V and J ends, which lost 4 bases and 5 bases, there was a span of 29 bases. The DNA of the CDR3 is TGTGCCAGCAGTTCCCGGGACCCGCGTTTCCCGACCCGAGGGGAGACCCAGTACTTC. As protein: CASSSRDPRFPTRGETQYF.